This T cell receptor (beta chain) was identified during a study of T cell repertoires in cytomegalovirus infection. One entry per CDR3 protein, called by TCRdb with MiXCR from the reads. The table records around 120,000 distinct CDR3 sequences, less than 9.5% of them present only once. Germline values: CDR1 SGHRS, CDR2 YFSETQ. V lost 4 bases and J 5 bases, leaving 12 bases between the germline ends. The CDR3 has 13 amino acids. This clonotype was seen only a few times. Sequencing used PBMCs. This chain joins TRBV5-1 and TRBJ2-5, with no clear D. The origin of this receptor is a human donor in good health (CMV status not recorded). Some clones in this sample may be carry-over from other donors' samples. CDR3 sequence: CASSPAPGETQYF. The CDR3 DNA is TGCGCCAGCAGCCCGGCCCCTGGGGAGACCCAGTACTTC.